These 24 T cell receptor beta chains were all obtained from the same sample, sequenced in a study of beta chain features in type 1 diabetes. Since all of the isolated RNA was reverse transcribed, expressed TCRB transcripts were what got sequenced. Measured with immunoSEQ multiplex PCR; TCRdb has only the in-frame clones, and not every one. Among fewer than 350,000 clones, roughly a fifth were seen once, and the ten largest hold 0.044%. Sequenced: naive CD4+ T cells from blood. These receptors were taken from a woman aged 18-35 years in good health.

This clone was seen only a few times. The chain carries TRBV27 and TRBJ1-1; 9 positions match TRBD1. The CDR3 spans 13 residues. V was pared by 3 bases and J by 8 bases, with 4 bases of the junction left unmatched. The germline gives CDR1 MNHEY, CDR2 SMNVEV (reference sequence). Here the CDR3 reads CASSLNRGREAFF. The CDR3 bases are TGTGCCAGCAGTTTGAACAGGGGGCGGGAAGCTTTCTTT.

This clone was detected only a few times. This chain links TRBV5-1 with TRBJ1-1; a weak D match, TRBD1 (6 bases). V was pared by 0 bases and J by 6 bases, with 12 bases between. The CDR3 covers 14 residues. Germline CDR1 and CDR2: SGHRS and YFSETQ. DNA of the CDR3: TGCGCCAGCAGCTTGGGACAGGTGTTTTCTGAAGCTTTCTTT. It specifies CASSLGQVFSEAFF.

The V call is TRBV30, the J call TRBJ2-5; 7 nucleotides match TRBD1. The CDR3 extends over 13 amino acids. The J segment lost 5 bases and the V segment lost 1 base, leaving 4 bases of the junction unmatched. Germline V gene lookup returns CDR1 GTSNPN and CDR2 SVGIG (reference sequence). The CDR3 coding sequence is TGTGCCTGGAGTGGTACAGGGGTTGAGACCCAGTACTTC. Translating gives CAWSGTGVETQYF. The full variable domain, in which reference TRBV30 and TRBJ2-5 provide the parts outside the CDR3, is SQTIHQWPATLVQPVGSPLSLECTVEGTSNPNLYWYRQAAGRGLQLLFYSVGIGQISSEVPQNLSASRPQDRQFILSSKKLLLSDSGFYLCAWSGTGVETQYFGPGTRLLVL.

The chain couples TRBV5-1 to TRBJ2-5; 8 nucleotides match TRBD2. The germline V gene has CDR1 SGHRS and CDR2 YFSETQ. V gave up 4 bases and J gave up 3 bases; unmatched junction bases: 2. The CDR3 is 13 residues long. The CDR3 spells CASSVGLEETQYF. CDR3 DNA: TGCGCCAGCAGCGTGGGACTAGAAGAGACCCAGTACTTC.

This clone was counted only a few times. This chain joins TRBV7-2 and TRBJ1-1; maybe TRBD1 (6 bases). CDR1 SGHTA and CDR2 FQGNSA come from the germline V gene. Trimming removed 5 bases at V and 5 bases at J, with 21 bases between. CDR3 length: 16 residues. CDR3 DNA sequence: TGTGCCAGCAGCAACCAAGGGGGGGTTATGAGGACTGAAGCTTTCTTT. It is translated as CASSNQGGVMRTEAFF.

The chain links TRBV29-1 to TRBJ1-1, with D possibly matching TRBD1 (5 bases). The germline V gene has CDR1 SQVTM and CDR2 ANQGSEA. This CDR3 region has 14 residues. V gave up 2 bases and J gave up 5 bases, with 15 bases separating them. The chain's CDR3 is CSVELVSGGTEAFF. DNA of the CDR3: TGCAGCGTTGAACTTGTATCCGGGGGAACTGAAGCTTTCTTT.

This clone has only a few counts. This chain joins TRBV4-2 and TRBJ1-4; TRBD1 aligns across 7 bases. Germline V gene lookup returns CDR1 LGHNA and CDR2 YNFKEQ. The CDR3 runs to 16 residues. V lost 2 bases, J lost 2 bases, and 5 bases stayed unmatched. The CDR3 DNA reads as TGTGCCAGCAGCCAACTCTGGACAGGCACTAATGAAAAACTGTTTTTT. It encodes CASSQLWTGTNEKLFF.

The V and J genes are TRBV28 and TRBJ2-7; 7 bases agree with TRBD2. The CDR3 runs 15 residues. CDR1 is MDHEN, CDR2 SYDVKM, per germline. V was pared by 4 bases and J by 4 bases, with 10 bases of the junction left unmatched. CDR3 sequence: CASSSKAGMAYEQYF. Here the CDR3 DNA reads TGTGCCAGCAGTTCCAAAGCGGGAATGGCGTACGAGCAGTACTTC. Looking up the rest from reference TRBV28 and TRBJ2-7 gives the full variable domain: DVKVTQSSRYLVKRTGEKVFLECVQDMDHENMFWYRQDPGLGLRLIYFSYDVKMKEKGDIPEGYSVSREKKERFSLILESASTNQTSMYLCASSSKAGMAYEQYFGPGTRLTVT.

The chain links TRBV2 to TRBJ1-5, with a possible D match to TRBD1 (5 bases). This CDR3 is built from 14 residues. Trimming pared 6 bases from V and 1 base from J, leaving 10 bases between. The germline gives CDR1 SNHLY, CDR2 FYNNEI. CDR3 coding DNA: TGTGCCAGCAGCTCACGACAGAGCAATCAGCCCCAGCATTTT. Translation: CASSSRQSNQPQHF.

The chain is built from TRBV6-5 and TRBJ1-6, with D unclear. There are 14 residues in the CDR3. V was shortened by 2 bases and J by 10 bases, with 12 bases between the two germline ends. CDR1 and CDR2 (germline): MNHEY, SVGAGI. The CDR3 DNA is TGTGCCAGCAGTTACCCCTCAAGCGGCTCACCCCTCCACTTT. Translation: CASSYPSSGSPLHF.

The CDR3 here is CAWVAGLTNTEAFF. The CDR3 DNA is TGTGCCTGGGTGGCGGGCCTGACCAACACTGAAGCTTTCTTT. V usage is TRBV30 and J usage is TRBJ1-1; D remains unclear. Germline loops: CDR1 GTSNPN, CDR2 SVGIG (reference sequence). This CDR3 is built from 14 residues. Trimming shortened V by 5 bases and J by 2 bases, and 15 bases separated the two germline ends.

This clone was found a few times. The CDR3 DNA reads as TGTGCCAGCAGCCAGACCGCGGTCGGGGAGCTGTTTTTT. It specifies CASSQTAVGELFF. This chain joins TRBV2 and TRBJ2-2; D remains ambiguous. The germline CDR1 and CDR2 sequences are SNHLY and FYNNEI. V dropped 6 bases and J dropped 7 bases, with 12 bases sitting between them. This CDR3 is 13 amino acids long.

This clone was seen only a few times. The chain employs TRBV23-1 and TRBJ2-2; 7 positions match TRBD1. TRBV23-1 is known as an ORF, though its function is uncertain. Losses at the gene ends were 2 bases for V and 0 bases for J; bases not matched to a gene: 9. This CDR3 comprises 18 residues. The CDR3 region has the DNA TGCGCCAGCAGTCAACAGGGACAGAAGATTCCGAACACCGGGGAGCTGTTTTTT. Translating it yields CASSQQGQKIPNTGELFF.

In its sample, this clone was seen a few times. J is TRBJ2-1 and V is TRBV5-4; TRBD1 matches at 9 bases. Trimming at V came to 4 bases and at J to 15 bases, leaving 8 bases not matched to a gene. The V gene's germline CDR1 is SGHNT and CDR2 YYREEE (reference sequence). The CDR3 covers 12 residues. The CDR3 sequence: CASSLGQGTTFF. Here the CDR3 DNA reads TGTGCCAGCAGCCTGGGACAGGGAACGACGTTCTTC.

J is TRBJ1-1 and V is TRBV7-9, with no clear D. Germline V gene lookup returns CDR1 SEHNR and CDR2 FQNEAQ (reference sequence). CDR3 length: 13 residues. Trimming cost V 1 base and J 1 base, with 4 bases left between them. The CDR3 here is CASSLEQNTEAFF. CDR3 coding DNA: TGTGCCAGCAGCTTAGAGCAGAACACTGAAGCTTTCTTT.

This clone was counted between two and nine times. The CDR3 nucleotides read TGTGGCCAGGGGCGCACTGAAGCTTTCTTT. This translates into CGQGRTEAFF. The V call is TRBV2, the J call TRBJ1-1; TRBD1 is a possible D gene (6 bases). Germline loops: CDR1 SNHLY, CDR2 FYNNEI. This CDR3 spans 10 amino acids.

A few counts support this clone. The rearrangement joins TRBV5-1 to TRBJ2-3, with TRBD2 matching over 8 bases. The CDR3 has 13 residues. Germline values: CDR1 SGHRS, CDR2 YFSETQ. J was trimmed by 4 bases and V by 4 bases; bases with no gene match: 2. The CDR3 reads CASSREGPDTQYF. The CDR3 region has the DNA TGCGCCAGCAGCCGGGAGGGACCAGATACGCAGTATTTT.

In this sample, this clone turned up a few times. The chain combines TRBV27 with TRBJ2-5; no clear D gene. V was shortened by 8 bases and J by 5 bases, with 15 bases between the two germline ends. Germline lookup yields CDR1 MNHEY and CDR2 SMNVEV (reference sequence). The CDR3 has 13 amino acids. The CDR3 coding sequence is TGTGCCAGCCGTAAAGCCTACGGGGAGACCCAGTACTTC. Its protein product is CASRKAYGETQYF.

This clone appeared a few times. The rearrangement uses TRBV29-1 and TRBJ2-1; 9 positions match TRBD1. The CDR3 is 13 amino acids. The germline CDR1 and CDR2 sequences are SQVTM and ANQGSEA. After removal of 7 bases from V and 3 bases from J, the junction contained 4 bases not matched to a gene. The CDR3 sequence is CSARQGVYNEQFF. CDR3 DNA sequence: TGCAGCGCCCGACAGGGGGTCTACAATGAGCAGTTCTTC.

This clone was detected a few times. The chain links TRBV14 to TRBJ2-3; the match to TRBD2 covers 7 bases. V was pared by 3 bases and J by 2 bases, with 2 bases of the junction left unmatched. CDR3 size: 14 residues. Germline-derived CDR1 and CDR2 are SGHDN and FVKESK. The CDR3 here is CASSQGLNTDTQYF. CDR3 nucleotides: TGTGCCAGCAGCCAGGGACTAAACACAGATACGCAGTATTTT.

The chain is built from TRBV13 and TRBJ2-7; TRBD2 agrees at 9 bases. Unmatched junction bases numbered 8, after V lost 3 bases and J lost 5 bases. The CDR3 consists of 15 residues. Germline V gene lookup returns CDR1 PRHDT and CDR2 FYEKMQ (reference sequence). The CDR3 here is CASSFGGRVRDEQYF. CDR3 in DNA: TGTGCCAGCAGCTTCGGCGGGAGGGTTCGGGACGAGCAGTACTTC.

The CDR3 sequence is CASSPGLAHEQYF. As DNA, the CDR3 is TGTGCCAGCTCACCCGGACTAGCCCACGAGCAGTACTTC. This chain links TRBV18 with TRBJ2-7, with 8 bases lining up with TRBD2. V lost 3 bases and J lost 5; bases outside the gene matches: 3. The germline V gene encodes CDR1 KGHSH and CDR2 LQKENI. This CDR3 comprises 13 residues.

The chain recombines TRBV18 with TRBJ2-5, with no clear D. Germline V lookup: CDR1 KGHSH, CDR2 LQKENI. Deletions cut 2 bases from V and 4 bases from J, with 11 bases between. This CDR3 is 14 amino acids long. The CDR3 DNA reads TGTGCCAGCTCACCAGAGGTTGTGAGAGAGACCCAGTACTTC. Its translation: CASSPEVVRETQYF. Together with reference TRBV18 and TRBJ2-5, the CDR3 gives the full variable domain: NAGVMQNPRHLVRRRGQEARLRCSPMKGHSHVYWYRQLPEEGLKFMVYLQKENIIDESGMPKERFSAEFPKEGPSILRIQQVVRGDSAAYFCASSPEVVRETQYFGPGTRLLVL.

This clone was observed a few times. The V gene is TRBV7-2, the J gene TRBJ2-1; 7 nucleotides agree with TRBD1. The CDR3 extends over 12 amino acids. Looked up from germline, CDR1 is SGHTA and CDR2 is FQGNSA. Trimming removed 5 bases from V and 8 bases from J; junction bases left unmatched: 3. CDR3 bases: TGTGCCAGCAGCCCGACAGGGTATGAGCAGTTCTTC. Translation gives CASSPTGYEQFF.